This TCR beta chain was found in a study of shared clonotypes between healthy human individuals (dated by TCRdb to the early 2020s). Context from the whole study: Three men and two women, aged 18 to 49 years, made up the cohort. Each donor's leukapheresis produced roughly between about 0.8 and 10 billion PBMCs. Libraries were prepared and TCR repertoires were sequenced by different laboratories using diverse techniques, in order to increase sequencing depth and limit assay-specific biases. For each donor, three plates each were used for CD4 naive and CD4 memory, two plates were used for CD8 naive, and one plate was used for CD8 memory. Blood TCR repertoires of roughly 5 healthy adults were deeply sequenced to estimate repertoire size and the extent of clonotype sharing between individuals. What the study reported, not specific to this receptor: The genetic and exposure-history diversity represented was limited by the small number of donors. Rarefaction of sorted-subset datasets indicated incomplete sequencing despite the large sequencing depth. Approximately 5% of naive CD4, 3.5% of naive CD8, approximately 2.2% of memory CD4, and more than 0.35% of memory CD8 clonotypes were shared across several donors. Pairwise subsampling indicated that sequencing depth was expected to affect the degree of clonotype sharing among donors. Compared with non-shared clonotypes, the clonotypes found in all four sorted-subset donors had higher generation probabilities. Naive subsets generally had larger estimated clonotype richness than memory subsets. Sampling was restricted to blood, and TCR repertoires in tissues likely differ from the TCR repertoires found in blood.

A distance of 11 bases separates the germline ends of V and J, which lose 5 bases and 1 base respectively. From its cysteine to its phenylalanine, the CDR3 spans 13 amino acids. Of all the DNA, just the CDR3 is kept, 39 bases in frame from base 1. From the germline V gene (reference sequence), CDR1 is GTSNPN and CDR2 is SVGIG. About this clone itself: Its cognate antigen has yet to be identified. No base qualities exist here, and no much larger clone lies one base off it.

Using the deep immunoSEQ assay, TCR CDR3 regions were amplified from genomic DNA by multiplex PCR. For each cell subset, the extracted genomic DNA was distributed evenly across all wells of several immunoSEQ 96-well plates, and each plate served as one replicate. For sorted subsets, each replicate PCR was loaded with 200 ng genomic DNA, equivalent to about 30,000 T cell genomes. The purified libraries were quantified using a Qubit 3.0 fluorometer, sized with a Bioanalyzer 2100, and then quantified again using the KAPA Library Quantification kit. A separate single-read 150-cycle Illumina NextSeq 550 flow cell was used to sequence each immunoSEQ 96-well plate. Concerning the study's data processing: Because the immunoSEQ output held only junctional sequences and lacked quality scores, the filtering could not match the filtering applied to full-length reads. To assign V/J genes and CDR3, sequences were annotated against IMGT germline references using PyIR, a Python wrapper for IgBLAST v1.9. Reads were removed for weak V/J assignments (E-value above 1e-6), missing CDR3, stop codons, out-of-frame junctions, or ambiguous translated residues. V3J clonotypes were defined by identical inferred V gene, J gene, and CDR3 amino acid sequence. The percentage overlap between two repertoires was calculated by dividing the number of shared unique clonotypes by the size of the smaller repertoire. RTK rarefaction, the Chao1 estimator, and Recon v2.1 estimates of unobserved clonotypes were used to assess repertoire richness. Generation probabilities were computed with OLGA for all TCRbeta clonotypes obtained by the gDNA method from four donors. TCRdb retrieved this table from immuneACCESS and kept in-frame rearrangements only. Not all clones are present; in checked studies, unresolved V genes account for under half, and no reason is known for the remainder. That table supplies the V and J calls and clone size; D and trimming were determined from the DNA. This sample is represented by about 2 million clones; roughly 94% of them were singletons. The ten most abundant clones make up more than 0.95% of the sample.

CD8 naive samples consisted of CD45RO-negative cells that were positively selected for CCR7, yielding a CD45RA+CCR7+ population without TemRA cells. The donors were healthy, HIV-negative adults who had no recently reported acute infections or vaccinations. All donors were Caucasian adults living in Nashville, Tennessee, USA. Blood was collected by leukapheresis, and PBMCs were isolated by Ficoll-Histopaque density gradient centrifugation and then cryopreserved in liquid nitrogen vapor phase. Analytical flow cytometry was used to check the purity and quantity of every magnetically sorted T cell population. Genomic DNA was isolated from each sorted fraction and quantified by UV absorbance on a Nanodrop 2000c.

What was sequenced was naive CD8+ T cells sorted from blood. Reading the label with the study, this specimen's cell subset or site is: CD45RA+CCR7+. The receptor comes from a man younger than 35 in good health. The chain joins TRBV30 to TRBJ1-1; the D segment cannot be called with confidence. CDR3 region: CAWCPDGNTEAFF. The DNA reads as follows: TGTGCCTGGTGCCCGGACGGGAACACTGAAGCTTTCTTT.